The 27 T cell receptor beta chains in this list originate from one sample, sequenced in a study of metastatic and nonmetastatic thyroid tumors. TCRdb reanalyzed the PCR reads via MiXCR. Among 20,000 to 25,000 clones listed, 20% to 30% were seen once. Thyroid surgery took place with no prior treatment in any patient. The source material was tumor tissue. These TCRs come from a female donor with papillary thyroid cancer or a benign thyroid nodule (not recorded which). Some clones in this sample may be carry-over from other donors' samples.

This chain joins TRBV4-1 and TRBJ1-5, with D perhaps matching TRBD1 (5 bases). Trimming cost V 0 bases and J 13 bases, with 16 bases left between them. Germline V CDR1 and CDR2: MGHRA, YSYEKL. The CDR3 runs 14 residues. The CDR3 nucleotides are TGCGCCAGCAGCCAAGATTGGTATGTGGGGCCACAGCATTTT. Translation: CASSQDWYVGPQHF.

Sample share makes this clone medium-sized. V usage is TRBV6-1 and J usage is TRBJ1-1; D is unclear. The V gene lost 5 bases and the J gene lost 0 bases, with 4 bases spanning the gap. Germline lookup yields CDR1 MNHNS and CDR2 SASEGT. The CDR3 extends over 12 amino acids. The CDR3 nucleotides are TGTGCCAGCAGTTCCGTGAACACTGAAGCTTTCTTT. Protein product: CASSSVNTEAFF.

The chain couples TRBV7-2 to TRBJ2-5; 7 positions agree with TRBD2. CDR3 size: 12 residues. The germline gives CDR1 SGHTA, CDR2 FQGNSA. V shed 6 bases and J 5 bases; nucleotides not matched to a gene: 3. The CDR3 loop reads CASSEGGETQYF. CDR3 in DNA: TGTGCCAGCAGTGAGGGAGGGGAGACCCAGTACTTC.

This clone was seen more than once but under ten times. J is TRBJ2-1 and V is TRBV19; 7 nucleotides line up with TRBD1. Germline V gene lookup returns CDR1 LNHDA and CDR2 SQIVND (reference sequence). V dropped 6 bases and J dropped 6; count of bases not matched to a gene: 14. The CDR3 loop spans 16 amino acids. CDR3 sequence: CASSPNRDRRVNEQFF. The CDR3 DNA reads TGTGCCAGTAGCCCGAACCGGGACAGAAGGGTCAATGAGCAGTTCTTC.

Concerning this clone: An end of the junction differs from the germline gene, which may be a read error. The CDR3 spells CSATDVRGTDTQYF. DNA for the CDR3: TGCAGCGCTACGGACGTTCGGGGCACAGATACGCAGTATTTT. The chain combines TRBV20-1 with TRBJ2-3; D uncertain. The CDR3 covers 14 residues. Germline CDR1 reads DFQATT; CDR2 reads SNEGSKA (reference sequence).

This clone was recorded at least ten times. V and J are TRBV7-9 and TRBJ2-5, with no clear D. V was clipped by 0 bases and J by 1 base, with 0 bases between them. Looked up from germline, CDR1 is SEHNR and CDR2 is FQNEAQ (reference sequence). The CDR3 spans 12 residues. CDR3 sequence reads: CASSLAQETQYF. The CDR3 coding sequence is TGTGCCAGCAGCTTAGCCCAAGAGACCCAGTACTTC.

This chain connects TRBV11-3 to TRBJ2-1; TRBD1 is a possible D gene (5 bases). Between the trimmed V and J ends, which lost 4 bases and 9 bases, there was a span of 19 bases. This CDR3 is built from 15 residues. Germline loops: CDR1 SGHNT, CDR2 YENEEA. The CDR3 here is CASSSGGASGIEQFF. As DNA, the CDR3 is TGTGCCAGCAGCTCAGGTGGGGCTTCTGGGATTGAGCAGTTCTTC.

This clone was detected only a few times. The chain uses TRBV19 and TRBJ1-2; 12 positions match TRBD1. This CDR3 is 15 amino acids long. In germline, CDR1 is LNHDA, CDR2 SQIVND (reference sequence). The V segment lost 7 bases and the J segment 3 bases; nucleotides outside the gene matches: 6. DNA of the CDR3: TGTGCCAGTATTCCCGGGACAGGGGGCTACTATGGCTACACCTTC. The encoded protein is CASIPGTGGYYGYTF.

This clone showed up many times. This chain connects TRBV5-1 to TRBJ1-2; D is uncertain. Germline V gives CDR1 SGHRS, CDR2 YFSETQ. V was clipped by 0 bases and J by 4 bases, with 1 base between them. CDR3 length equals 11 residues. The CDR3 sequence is CASSLGYGYTF. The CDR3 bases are TGCGCCAGCAGCTTGGGCTATGGCTACACCTTC. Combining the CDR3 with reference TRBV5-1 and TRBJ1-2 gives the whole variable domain KAGVTQTPRYLIKTRGQQVTLSCSPISGHRSVSWYQQTPGQGLQFLFEYFSETQRNKGNFPGRFSGRQFSNSRSEMNVSTLELGDSALYLCASSLGYGYTFGSGTRLTVV.

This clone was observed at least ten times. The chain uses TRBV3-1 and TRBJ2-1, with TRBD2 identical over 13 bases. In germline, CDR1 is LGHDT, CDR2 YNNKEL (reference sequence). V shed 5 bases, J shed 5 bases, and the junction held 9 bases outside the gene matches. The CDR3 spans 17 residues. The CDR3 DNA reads TGTGCCAGCAGCACACGACTAGCGGGGGGCCCAAACAATGAGCAGTTCTTC. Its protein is CASSTRLAGGPNNEQFF.

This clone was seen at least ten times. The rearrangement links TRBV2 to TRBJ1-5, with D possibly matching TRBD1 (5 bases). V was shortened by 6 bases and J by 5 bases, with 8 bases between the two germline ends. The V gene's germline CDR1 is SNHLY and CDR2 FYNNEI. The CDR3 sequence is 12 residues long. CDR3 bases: TGTGCCAGCAGGGGGGACGATCAGCCCCAGCATTTT. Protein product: CASRGDDQPQHF.

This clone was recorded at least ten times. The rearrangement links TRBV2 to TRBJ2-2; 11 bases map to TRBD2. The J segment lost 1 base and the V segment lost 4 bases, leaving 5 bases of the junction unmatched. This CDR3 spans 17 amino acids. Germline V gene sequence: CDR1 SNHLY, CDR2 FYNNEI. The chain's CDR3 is CASSVVAGGLNTGELFF. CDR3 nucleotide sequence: TGTGCCAGCAGTGTTGTAGCGGGGGGGCTGAACACCGGGGAGCTGTTTTTT.

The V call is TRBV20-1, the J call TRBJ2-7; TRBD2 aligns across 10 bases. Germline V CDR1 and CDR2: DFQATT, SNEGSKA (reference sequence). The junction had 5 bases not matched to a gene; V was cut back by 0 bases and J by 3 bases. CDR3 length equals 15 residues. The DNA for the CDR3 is TGCAGTGCTAGAGATGGACTAGCGGAAGTCTACGAGCAGTACTTC. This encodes CSARDGLAEVYEQYF.

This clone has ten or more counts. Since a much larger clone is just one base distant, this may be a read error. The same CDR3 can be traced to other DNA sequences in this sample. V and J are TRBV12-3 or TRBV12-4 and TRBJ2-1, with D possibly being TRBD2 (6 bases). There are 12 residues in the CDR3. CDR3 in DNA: TGTGCCAGCAGTCGGGACTCCGATGAACAGTTCTTC. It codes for CASSRDSDEQFF.

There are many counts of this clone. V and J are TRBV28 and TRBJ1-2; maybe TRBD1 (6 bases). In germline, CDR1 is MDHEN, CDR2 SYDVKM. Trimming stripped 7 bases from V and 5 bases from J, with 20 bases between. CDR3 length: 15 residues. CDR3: CASTDGGGWDYGYTF. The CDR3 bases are TGTGCCAGCACTGATGGGGGGGGCTGGGATTATGGCTACACCTTC.

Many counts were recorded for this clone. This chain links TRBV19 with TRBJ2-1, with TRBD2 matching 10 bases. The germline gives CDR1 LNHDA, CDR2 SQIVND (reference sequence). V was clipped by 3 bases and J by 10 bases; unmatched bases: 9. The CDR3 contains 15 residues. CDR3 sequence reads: CASSMVAGGNGEQFF. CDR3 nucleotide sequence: TGTGCCAGTAGTATGGTAGCGGGGGGTAATGGAGAGCAGTTCTTC.

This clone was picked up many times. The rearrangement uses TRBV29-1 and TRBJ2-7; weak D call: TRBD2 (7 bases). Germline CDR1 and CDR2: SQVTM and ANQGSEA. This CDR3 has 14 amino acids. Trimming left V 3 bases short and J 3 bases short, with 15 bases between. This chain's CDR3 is CSVESGGGGYEQYF. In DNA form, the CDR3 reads TGCAGCGTTGAGTCCGGGGGAGGGGGCTACGAGCAGTACTTC.

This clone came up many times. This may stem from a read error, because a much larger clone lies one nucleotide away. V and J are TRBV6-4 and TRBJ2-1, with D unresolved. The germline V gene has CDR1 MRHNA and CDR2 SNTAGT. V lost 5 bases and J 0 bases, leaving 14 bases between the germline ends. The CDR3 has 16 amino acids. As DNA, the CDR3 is TGTGCCAGCAGTCCCTTGGTGGGCAGCTCCTACAATGAGCAGTTCTTC. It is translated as CASSPLVGSSYNEQFF.

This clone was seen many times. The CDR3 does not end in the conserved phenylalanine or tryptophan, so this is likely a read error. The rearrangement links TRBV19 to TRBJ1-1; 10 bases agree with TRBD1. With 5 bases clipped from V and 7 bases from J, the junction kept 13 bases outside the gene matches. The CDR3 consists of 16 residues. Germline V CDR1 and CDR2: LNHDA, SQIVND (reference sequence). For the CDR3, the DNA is TGTGCCAGTAGTCGAGGACAGGGGGTTTTCATGAATGAAGCTTTCGTT. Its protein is CASSRGQGVFMNEAFV.

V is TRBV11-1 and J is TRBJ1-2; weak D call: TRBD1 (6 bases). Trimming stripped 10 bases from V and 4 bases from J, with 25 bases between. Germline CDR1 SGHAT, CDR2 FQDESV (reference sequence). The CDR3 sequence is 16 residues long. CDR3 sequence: CAITTPAPRTVYGYTF. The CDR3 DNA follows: TGTGCCATCACAACCCCCGCCCCCCGGACAGTCTATGGCTACACCTTC.

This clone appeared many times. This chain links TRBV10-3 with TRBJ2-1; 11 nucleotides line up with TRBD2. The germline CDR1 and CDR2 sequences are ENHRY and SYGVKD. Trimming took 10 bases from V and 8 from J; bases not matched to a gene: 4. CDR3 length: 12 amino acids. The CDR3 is CATGTSGHEQFF. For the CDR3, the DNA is TGTGCCACCGGGACTAGCGGACATGAGCAGTTCTTC.

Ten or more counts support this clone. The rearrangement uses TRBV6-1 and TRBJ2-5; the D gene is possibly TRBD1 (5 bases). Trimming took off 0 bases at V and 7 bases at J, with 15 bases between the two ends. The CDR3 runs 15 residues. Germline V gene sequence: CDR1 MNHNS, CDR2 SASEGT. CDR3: CASSEARVGVATQYF. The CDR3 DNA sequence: TGTGCCAGCAGTGAAGCCAGGGTAGGGGTCGCGACCCAGTACTTC.

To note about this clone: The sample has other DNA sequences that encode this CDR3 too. The CDR3 spells CASSLAFSGTAPVDTQYF. The CDR3 DNA sequence: TGTGCCAGCAGCTTAGCTTTTTCAGGAACCGCCCCTGTCGATACGCAGTATTTT. This chain connects TRBV7-2 to TRBJ2-3; unclear D gene. Germline loops: CDR1 SGHTA, CDR2 FQGNSA. Trimming cost V 0 bases and J 6 bases, with 22 bases left between them. The length of the CDR3 is 18 residues.

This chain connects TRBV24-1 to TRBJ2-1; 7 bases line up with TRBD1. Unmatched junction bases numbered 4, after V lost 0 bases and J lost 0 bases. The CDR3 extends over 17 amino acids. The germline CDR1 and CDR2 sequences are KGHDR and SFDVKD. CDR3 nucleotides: TGTGCCACCAGTGATTTGGGGGACAGTAGCTCCTACAATGAGCAGTTCTTC. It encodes CATSDLGDSSSYNEQFF.

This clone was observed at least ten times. CDR3 region: CASSVGGHNLNTQYF. The CDR3 DNA reads as TGTGCCAGCAGCGTAGGTGGGCACAACTTGAATACGCAGTATTTT. This chain joins TRBV9 and TRBJ2-3, with D hard to call. CDR3 length equals 15 residues. V lost 0 bases, J lost 7 bases, and 15 bases lay in between. From germline, CDR1 is SGDLS and CDR2 YYNGEE.

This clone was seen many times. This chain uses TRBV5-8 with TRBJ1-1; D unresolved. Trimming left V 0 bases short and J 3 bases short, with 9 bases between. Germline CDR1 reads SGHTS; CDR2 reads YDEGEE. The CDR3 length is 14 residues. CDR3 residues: CASSLVRFHTEAFF. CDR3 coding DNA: TGTGCCAGCAGCTTGGTCCGATTTCACACTGAAGCTTTCTTT.

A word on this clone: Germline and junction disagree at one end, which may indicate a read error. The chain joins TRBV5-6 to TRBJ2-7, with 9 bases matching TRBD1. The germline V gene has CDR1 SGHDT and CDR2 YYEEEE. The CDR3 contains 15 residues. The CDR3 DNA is TGTGCCAGCATCTTTCCGGGACAGGGAGTCTACGAGCCGTACTTC. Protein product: CASIFPGQGVYEPYF.